The 26 T cell receptor beta chains in this list originate from one sample, sequenced in a study of blood T cell repertoires in COVID-19. The table came from immunoSEQ multiplex PCR; TCRdb's copy has only in-frame clones and leaves some out. The repertoire holds fewer than 300,000 clones, with 88% as singletons. The sequenced sample consisted of peripheral blood. The receptors were sampled from a man aged 60-69 years who had recovered from COVID-19.

The chain recombines TRBV7-9 with TRBJ2-3; D possibly corresponds to TRBD2 (6 bases). Germline V lookup: CDR1 SEHNR, CDR2 FQNEAQ (reference sequence). The CDR3 has 16 amino acids. V lost 6 bases to trimming and J lost 0 bases, with 16 bases between them. The CDR3 DNA is TGTGCCAGCAGTCCACCTAGCGCGTTAAGCACAGATACGCAGTATTTT. Translation gives CASSPPSALSTDTQYF.

This clone has only one observation. CDR3 loop: CASSSGQIGTNEKLFF. Here the CDR3 DNA reads TGTGCCAGCAGCTCGGGACAGATCGGAACTAATGAAAAACTGTTTTTT. The chain links TRBV5-8 to TRBJ1-4; TRBD1 aligns across 7 bases. Losses at the gene ends were 3 bases for V and 1 base for J; bases not matched to a gene: 6. This CDR3 spans 16 amino acids. Germline V CDR1 and CDR2: SGHTS, YDEGEE.

The chain recombines TRBV29-1 with TRBJ2-1; TRBD1 agrees at 7 bases. The CDR3 runs 11 residues. CDR1 and CDR2 (germline): SQVTM, ANQGSEA. J gave up 8 bases and V 6 bases, and 4 bases lay outside the gene matches. In nucleotides, the CDR3 is TGCAGCGTGAGACAGGGCTATGAGCAGTTCTTC. Translation gives CSVRQGYEQFF.

The chain joins TRBV5-1 to TRBJ2-3, with a tentative D call TRBD2 (5 bases). The CDR3 has 13 amino acids. Trimming took off 3 bases at V and 5 bases at J, with 10 bases between the two ends. The V gene's germline CDR1 is SGHRS and CDR2 YFSETQ. The CDR3 DNA sequence: TGCGCCAGCAGCTCCGTCCGGGAAGATACGCAGTATTTT. Encoded protein: CASSSVREDTQYF.

The rearrangement uses TRBV11-2 and TRBJ2-2; the D gene is possibly TRBD1 (5 bases). The CDR3 extends over 13 amino acids. V was shortened by 2 bases and J by 4 bases, with 5 bases between the two germline ends. The germline V gene encodes CDR1 SGHAT and CDR2 FQNNGV. CDR3 sequence reads: CASSLQGTGELFF. CDR3 coding DNA: TGTGCCAGCAGCTTACAGGGCACCGGGGAGCTGTTTTTT.

The chain is built from TRBV5-1 and TRBJ2-7; weak D call: TRBD1 (6 bases). The CDR3 sequence is 14 residues long. Trimming left V 0 bases short and J 2 bases short, with 9 bases between. Looked up from germline, CDR1 is SGHRS and CDR2 is YFSETQ. CDR3 bases: TGCGCCAGCAGCTTGGTACAGGGCCCCTACGAGCAGTACTTC. Translated: CASSLVQGPYEQYF.

This clone appeared a few times. The chain couples TRBV6-5 to TRBJ2-2; a possible D gene is TRBD1 (5 bases). The CDR3 contains 13 residues. The V end lost 6 bases, the J end lost 1 base, and 6 bases lay between the germline ends. Germline values: CDR1 MNHEY, CDR2 SVGAGI. The CDR3 region has the DNA TGTGCCAGCAGGGGGCTGAACACCGGGGAGCTGTTTTTT. Protein product: CASRGLNTGELFF.

This clone was detected a few times. The chain recombines TRBV5-1 with TRBJ2-7, with unresolved D. The germline V and J ends were trimmed by 4 bases and 3 bases, with 11 bases remaining between them. Germline values: CDR1 SGHRS, CDR2 YFSETQ. The CDR3 runs 13 residues. The chain's CDR3 is CASSLGEHYEQYF. The CDR3 region has the DNA TGCGCCAGCAGCCTGGGCGAGCACTACGAGCAGTACTTC.

The sample holds one count of this clone. This rearrangement joins TRBV27 to TRBJ2-1; D possibly corresponds to TRBD1 (6 bases). V shed 5 bases and J shed 10 bases, with 12 bases lying between them. Germline assignment: CDR1 MNHEY and CDR2 SMNVEV (reference sequence). The CDR3 loop spans 12 amino acids. CDR3 sequence (DNA): TGTGCCAGCAGTGGCCAGGGGCGCGAGCAGTTCTTC. It yields the protein CASSGQGREQFF.

The chain has TRBV2 and TRBJ1-2, with 10 positions matching TRBD1. J lost 6 bases, V lost 6 bases, and 7 bases had no gene match. This CDR3 region has 14 residues. CDR1 is SNHLY, CDR2 FYNNEI, per germline. The CDR3 is CASSQGQGFDGYTF. DNA for the CDR3: TGTGCCAGCAGCCAGGGACAGGGGTTCGATGGCTACACCTTC.

The chain couples TRBV27 to TRBJ1-5, with no clear D. The length of the CDR3 is 16 residues. Germline CDR1 is MNHEY and CDR2 is SMNVEV (reference sequence). Trimming shortened V by 3 bases and J by 7 bases, and 19 bases separated the two germline ends. CDR3 nucleotide sequence: TGTGCCAGCAGTTTTCGGCGTGACCCGTCGGGGCAGCCCCAGCATTTT. Protein: CASSFRRDPSGQPQHF.

The genes are TRBV7-8 and TRBJ2-7; no firm D call. The CDR3 covers 13 residues. Germline-derived CDR1 and CDR2 are SGHVS and FQNEAQ. Trimming took off 3 bases at V and 3 bases at J, with 9 bases between the two ends. As DNA, the CDR3 is TGTGCCAGCAGCTTTCACAGTTTCTACGAGCAGTACTTC. This gives the protein CASSFHSFYEQYF. Full variable domain (outside the CDR3, taken from reference TRBV7-8 and TRBJ2-7): GAGVSQSPRYKVAKRGQDVALRCDPISGHVSLFWYQQALGQGPEFLTYFQNEAQLDKSGLPSDRFFAERPEGSVSTLKIQRTQQEDSAVYLCASSFHSFYEQYFGPGTRLTVT.

Only a few counts were recorded for this clone. The gene calls are TRBV6-5 and TRBJ1-1, with TRBD1 identical over 7 bases. V lost 7 bases to trimming and J lost 0 bases; unmatched junction nucleotides: 8. Germline V CDR1 and CDR2: MNHEY, SVGAGI. CDR3 length: 15 amino acids. The CDR3 here is CASTRTGPLNTEAFF. The CDR3 bases are TGTGCCAGCACTCGGACAGGACCTTTGAACACTGAAGCTTTCTTT.

Worth noting for this clone: Other DNA sequences in the same sample also yield this CDR3. V gene TRBV11-2 combines with J gene TRBJ1-2; tentative D call: TRBD1 (5 bases). V lost 6 bases, J lost 1 base, and 9 bases lay in between. Germline V lookup: CDR1 SGHAT, CDR2 FQNNGV. This CDR3 comprises 13 residues. The CDR3 sequence: CASSRDSNYGYTF. Written as DNA, the CDR3 is TGTGCCAGCAGTCGTGACAGTAACTATGGCTACACCTTC.

This clone has more than one count but fewer than ten. The rearrangement uses TRBV5-6 and TRBJ2-5; no definite D call. Between the trimmed V and J ends, which lost 3 bases and 2 bases, there was a span of 8 bases. CDR1 and CDR2 (germline): SGHDT, YYEEEE. The CDR3 is 13 residues long. CDR3 sequence: CASSSWLQETQYF. Written as DNA, the CDR3 is TGTGCCAGCAGCTCTTGGCTGCAAGAGACCCAGTACTTC.

The CDR3 reads CASSQDRVTTQYF. CDR3 bases: TGTGCCAGCAGCCAAGATCGGGTTACCACTCAGTACTTC. The chain recombines TRBV3-1 (or the pseudogene TRBV3-2) with TRBJ2-4; D gene unclear. V was trimmed by 0 bases and J by 12 bases, leaving 12 bases between them. The V gene's germline CDR1 is LGHDT and CDR2 YNNKEL (reference sequence). The CDR3 is 13 amino acids.

V is TRBV7-9 and J is TRBJ1-2, with 8 bases matching TRBD1. The CDR3 contains 13 residues. From germline, CDR1 is SEHNR and CDR2 FQNEAQ (reference sequence). Trimming at V came to 5 bases and at J to 5 bases, leaving 4 bases not matched to a gene. CDR3 DNA: TGTGCCAGCAGCCCCCAGGGGGCTTATGGCTACACCTTC. It translates to CASSPQGAYGYTF. Full variable domain (outside the CDR3, taken from reference TRBV7-9 and TRBJ1-2): DTGVSQNPRHKITKRGQNVTFRCDPISEHNRLYWYRQTLGQGPEFLTYFQNEAQLEKSRLLSDRFSAERPKGSFSTLEIQRTEQGDSAMYLCASSPQGAYGYTFGSGTRLTVV.

This clone was counted a few times. The genes are TRBV19 and TRBJ1-5; TRBD1 agrees at 8 bases. With V trimmed by 3 bases and J by 1 base, 8 bases remained unmatched. Germline V CDR1 and CDR2: LNHDA, SQIVND (reference sequence). The CDR3 is 17 residues long. CDR3 coding DNA: TGTGCCAGTAGTATCGGACAGGGAAGAAGGAGCAATCAGCCCCAGCATTTT. The encoded protein is CASSIGQGRRSNQPQHF.

The chain has TRBV6-6 and TRBJ2-7; a possible D gene is TRBD1 (5 bases). CDR3 size: 13 residues. Germline loops: CDR1 MNHNY, CDR2 SVGAGI (reference sequence). Trimming pared 9 bases from V and 3 bases from J, leaving 15 bases between. CDR3: CARAPGSIYEQYF. Written as DNA, the CDR3 is TGTGCCAGGGCGCCAGGGTCAATCTACGAGCAGTACTTC.

The chain uses TRBV27 and TRBJ1-2; tentatively, D is TRBD1 (6 bases). The germline V and J ends were trimmed by 5 bases and 4 bases, with 14 bases remaining between them. Germline CDR1 and CDR2: MNHEY and SMNVEV (reference sequence). The CDR3 is 14 amino acids. In DNA, the CDR3 is TGTGCCAGCAGTACGACAGGCAACTTCTATGGCTACACCTTC. As protein: CASSTTGNFYGYTF.

This chain connects TRBV27 to TRBJ2-4; TRBD1 might be the D (7 bases). With 6 bases removed from V and 2 bases from J, the gap between germline ends came to 20 bases. This CDR3 is 17 amino acids long. Germline assignment: CDR1 MNHEY and CDR2 SMNVEV (reference sequence). Here the CDR3 DNA reads TGTGCCAGCAGCCCAACGACAGGGACTCTTACCAAAAACATTCAGTACTTC. Amino acids: CASSPTTGTLTKNIQYF.

The V gene is TRBV5-1, the J gene TRBJ1-3, with unresolved D. The V end lost 3 bases, the J end lost 5 bases, and 12 bases lay between the germline ends. This CDR3 has 14 residues. The V gene's germline CDR1 is SGHRS and CDR2 YFSETQ. CDR3 DNA: TGCGCCAGCAGCTGGGATGGAGGGAGAAACACCATATATTTT. Its protein product is CASSWDGGRNTIYF. Supplemented by reference TRBV5-1 and TRBJ1-3, the full variable domain reads KAGVTQTPRYLIKTRGQQVTLSCSPISGHRSVSWYQQTPGQGLQFLFEYFSETQRNKGNFPGRFSGRQFSNSRSEMNVSTLELGDSALYLCASSWDGGRNTIYFGEGSWLTVV.

This clone was found a few times. CDR3 protein: CAWRQSRHPNTEAFF. The CDR3 region has the DNA TGTGCCTGGAGACAAAGCAGACATCCGAACACTGAAGCTTTCTTT. V gene TRBV30 combines with J gene TRBJ1-1; D ambiguous. The CDR3 has 15 residues. Looked up from germline, CDR1 is GTSNPN and CDR2 is SVGIG (reference sequence). With 3 bases removed from V and 1 base from J, the gap between germline ends came to 15 bases.

This clone was observed once. Germline and junction disagree at one end, which may indicate a read error. CDR3 in DNA: TGCAGTGTAACCGGGTACGGGACTACCACTTTC. Translating gives CSVTGYGTTTF. This rearrangement joins TRBV20-1 to TRBJ2-4; 7 bases map to TRBD2. The CDR3 contains 11 residues. CDR1 is DFQATT, CDR2 SNEGSKA, per germline (reference sequence).

The genes are TRBV7-9 and TRBJ2-7; perhaps TRBD1 as D (6 bases). The CDR3 covers 12 residues. CDR1 is SEHNR and CDR2 is FQNEAQ in the germline V gene (reference sequence). Between the trimmed V and J ends, which lost 1 base and 10 bases, there was a span of 11 bases. The CDR3 spells CASSLGQEEQYF. As DNA, the CDR3 is TGTGCCAGCAGCTTAGGACAGGAGGAACAGTACTTC.

The CDR3 region is CASSFGPSYEQYF. The CDR3 DNA reads TGTGCCAGCAGCTTTGGGCCCTCCTACGAGCAGTACTTC. The chain couples TRBV9 to TRBJ2-7; D not resolved. V was cut by 4 bases and J by 0 bases, with 8 bases left in between. The CDR3 is 13 amino acids. Germline-derived CDR1 and CDR2 are SGDLS and YYNGEE.